Given below is one TCR beta chain in context. What it binds is not known. This entry is derived from a study of OX40 agonist ivuxolimab in advanced cancers. Overall study results and limits: Among T cells, CD8+ cells averaged more expanded clones than CD4+ cells. At doses 0.1 to 3.0 mg/kg, CD4+ and CD8+ clones expanded.

The CDR3 length is 15 residues. V lost 5 bases and J lost 0; bases outside the gene matches: 2. CDR1 is LGHNT, CDR2 FRNRAP, per germline. Baseline, cycle 4 day 1, and cycle 7 day 1 were the blood sampling points. Sequencing used immunoSEQ multiplex PCR; TCRdb keeps in-frame clones, though not all of them. The data contain tens of thousands of clones, about nine tenths of them seen just once; the ten biggest clones take up about 8%. This specimen consisted of CD4+ or CD8+ T cells sorted from blood, obtained in a trial of the OX40 agonist ivuxolimab. The J gene is TRBJ1-3, the V gene TRBV12-5; 9 nucleotides agree with TRBD1. This TCR was recovered from an adult with an advanced solid tumor such as melanoma, head and neck, liver or kidney cancer. CDR3 residues: CASGPDRGSGNTIYF. The CDR3 DNA follows: TGTGCTAGTGGTCCGGACAGGGGCTCTGGAAACACCATATATTTT. Full variable domain (missing parts from reference TRBV12-5 and TRBJ1-3): DARVTQTPRHKVTEMGQEVTMRCQPILGHNTVFWYRQTMMQGLELLAYFRNRAPLDDSGMPKDRFSAEMPDATLATLKIQPSEPRDSAVYFCASGPDRGSGNTIYFGEGSWLTVV.